This TCR beta chain originates from a study of blood T cell repertoires in COVID-19. Clones were sequenced by immunoSEQ multiplex PCR, and TCRdb holds only the in-frame ones, with some missing. Found here are fewer than 95,000 clones, about 90% of them singletons; the top ten hold around 5%. Germline V CDR1 and CDR2: SNHLY, FYNNEI. CDR3 size: 17 residues. Turning to this clone: An end of the junction does not agree with germline; a read error may underlie this.

The genes are TRBV2 and TRBJ2-6, with 8 positions matching TRBD1. The origin of this receptor is a woman older than 75 with acute or convalescent COVID-19. The sample comprised peripheral blood. CDR3 protein: CASRIGQGSSWANVLTF. DNA for the CDR3: TGTGCCAGCCGGATCGGACAGGGTAGCTCTTGGGCCAACGTCCTGACTTTC.